This note documents a single TCR beta chain sequence. The CDR3 consists of 14 residues. Germline V gives CDR1 GTSNPN, CDR2 SVGIG (reference sequence). J lost 8 bases, V lost 3 bases, and 4 bases had no gene match. This specimen comes from a study of blood T cell repertoires in COVID-19. Data came from immunoSEQ multiplex PCR; TCRdb stores just in-frame clones and leaves some out. The data contain about 180,000 clones, about 85% of them singletons. The TCR sequence derives from a woman in her thirties or forties with acute COVID-19. The sample consisted of PBMCs or T cells enriched from blood (not recorded which). This rearrangement joins TRBV30 to TRBJ1-4; 12 positions agree with TRBD1. The CDR3 sequence is CAWSFGTGGEKLFF. CDR3 DNA: TGTGCCTGGAGCTTTGGGACAGGGGGCGAAAAACTGTTTTTT.